What follows are 13 T cell receptor beta chains derived from one specimen sequenced in a study of T cells in Graves' hyperthyroidism and ophthalmopathy. RNA transcripts yielded amplified TCR beta CDR3 regions. TCR CDR3 regions were first amplified by RT-PCR with HTBI primers. TCRdb reprocessed the multiplex PCR reads with MiXCR, giving one entry per CDR3 protein. Of about 400,000 distinct CDR3 sequences listed, roughly 14% are singletons. Sequenced sample: blood. The source is a woman in her 30s with Graves' ophthalmopathy.

This clonotype was recorded many times. The CDR3 region is CASSRTGGYTF. The CDR3 coding sequence is TGTGCCAGCAGCCGGACAGGTGGCTACACCTTC. The gene calls are TRBV3-1 and TRBJ1-2; 7 bases map to TRBD1. The CDR3 totals 11 residues. V lost 4 bases, J lost 7 bases, and 0 bases stayed unmatched. Looked up from germline, CDR1 is LGHDT and CDR2 is YNNKEL (reference sequence).

This clonotype was detected a few times. The chain employs TRBV19 and TRBJ2-1, with TRBD1 identical over 9 bases. V shed 6 bases and J 7 bases; nucleotides not matched to a gene: 7. The germline gives CDR1 LNHDA, CDR2 SQIVND (reference sequence). This CDR3 has 14 residues. DNA for the CDR3: TGTGCCAGTAGCCTACAGGGGGCTGCAAATGAGCAGTTCTTC. It yields the protein CASSLQGAANEQFF.

At least ten counts were recorded for this clonotype. V gene TRBV5-1 combines with J gene TRBJ1-1; D is uncertain. CDR3 length: 16 amino acids. V lost 4 bases to trimming and J lost 0 bases, with 16 bases between them. Germline assignment: CDR1 SGHRS and CDR2 YFSETQ. CDR3 residues: CASSRMAVAMNTEAFF. Written as DNA, the CDR3 is TGCGCCAGCAGCCGAATGGCGGTCGCCATGAACACTGAAGCTTTCTTT.

This clonotype was counted ten times or more. The rearrangement links TRBV7-9 to TRBJ1-1; 9 bases line up with TRBD1. Germline-derived CDR1 and CDR2 are SEHNR and FQNEAQ (reference sequence). The V gene end was trimmed by 5 bases and the J gene end by 3 bases; junction bases not matched to a gene: 1. The length of the CDR3 is 13 residues. In nucleotides, the CDR3 is TGTGCCAGCAGCGGACAGGGGTACACTGAAGCTTTCTTT. Protein: CASSGQGYTEAFF.

This clonotype was detected many times. The gene calls are TRBV30 and TRBJ2-7, with 10 positions matching TRBD1. The V gene's germline CDR1 is GTSNPN and CDR2 SVGIG (reference sequence). The ends lost 2 bases at V and 7 bases at J; junction bases unmatched: 5. CDR3 length: 13 amino acids. The CDR3 reads CAWSRQGAREQYF. The DNA for the CDR3 is TGTGCCTGGAGTAGACAGGGGGCGCGGGAGCAGTACTTC.

This chain joins TRBV6-2 or TRBV6-3 and TRBJ2-1, with a weak D call TRBD2 (5 bases). V was pared by 4 bases and J by 8 bases, with 21 bases between. Looked up from germline, CDR1 is MNHEY and CDR2 is SVGEGT. The length of the CDR3 is 16 residues. CDR3 amino acids: CASSSSVDNYSDEQFF. The CDR3 region has the DNA TGTGCCAGCAGTTCCTCGGTCGATAATTATAGCGATGAGCAGTTCTTC.

This clonotype has just a few counts. This chain uses TRBV6-1 with TRBJ2-1, with D tentatively TRBD2 (6 bases). The germline V gene encodes CDR1 MNHNS and CDR2 SASEGT. The CDR3 length is 13 residues. Between the trimmed V and J ends, which lost 6 bases and 4 bases, there was a span of 10 bases. CDR3 DNA sequence: TGTGCCAGCAGCCGACGGGGGTACAATGAGCAGTTCTTC. Translation gives CASSRRGYNEQFF.

Only one count was recorded for this clonotype. A read error may be the cause here, since a much bigger clone is one base away. The chain is built from TRBV5-6 and TRBJ2-7; a possible D gene is TRBD1 (6 bases). The V end lost 3 bases, the J end lost 3 bases, and 19 bases lay between the germline ends. Germline CDR1 reads SGHDT; CDR2 reads YYEEEE. The CDR3 sequence is 16 residues long. The chain's CDR3 is CASSSTRTVGCYEQYF. As DNA, the CDR3 is TGTGCCAGCAGCTCAACCCGGACAGTAGGTTGCTACGAGCAGTACTTC.

V usage is TRBV29-1 and J usage is TRBJ1-5, with 8 bases that match TRBD1. V trimming: 6 bases; J trimming: 5 bases; junction bases outside the gene matches: 6. The germline gives CDR1 SQVTM, CDR2 ANQGSEA. The CDR3 length is 13 residues. The CDR3 reads CSVAADRDQPQHF. CDR3 bases: TGCAGCGTAGCCGCGGACAGGGATCAGCCCCAGCATTTT. The full variable domain, its missing parts supplied by reference TRBV29-1 and TRBJ1-5, is SAVISQKPSRDICQRGTSLTIQCQVDSQVTMMFWYRQQPGQSLTLIATANQGSEATYESGFVIDKFPISRPNLTFSTLTVSNMSPEDSSIYLCSVAADRDQPQHFGDGTRLSIL.

At least ten counts were recorded for this clonotype. V usage is TRBV2 and J usage is TRBJ2-3; no definite D call. V was pared by 6 bases and J by 6 bases, with 10 bases between. The CDR3 loop spans 12 amino acids. CDR1 and CDR2 from the germline V gene are SNHLY and FYNNEI. The CDR3 reads CASRETRDTQYF. DNA for the CDR3: TGTGCCAGCAGGGAGACACGGGATACGCAGTATTTT.

This clonotype was found many times. This chain connects TRBV7-2 to TRBJ2-5, with TRBD1 identical over 7 bases. This CDR3 region has 16 residues. The V segment lost 0 bases and the J segment 2 bases; nucleotides outside the gene matches: 6. Germline V gene data show CDR1 as SGHTA and CDR2 as FQGNSA. The CDR3 coding sequence is TGTGCCAGCAGCTTAGCAATAGACAGGGCGCAAGAGACCCAGTACTTC. Translation gives CASSLAIDRAQETQYF. The complete variable domain, with remaining parts taken from reference TRBV7-2 and TRBJ2-5, reads GAGVSQSPSNKVTEKGKDVELRCDPISGHTALYWYRQSLGQGLEFLIYFQGNSAPDKSGLPSDRFSAERTGGSVSTLTIQRTQQEDSAVYLCASSLAIDRAQETQYFGPGTRLLVL.

Ten or more counts support this clonotype. This chain joins TRBV11-2 and TRBJ2-5; D not certain. The V gene lost 1 base and the J gene lost 2 bases, with 5 bases spanning the gap. The V gene's germline CDR1 is SGHAT and CDR2 FQNNGV. CDR3 size: 13 residues. CDR3 residues: CASSLAQQETQYF. The CDR3 region has the DNA TGTGCCAGCAGCTTAGCACAGCAAGAGACCCAGTACTTC.

CDR3: CASSETPRGVEAFF. The CDR3 DNA sequence: TGCGCCAGCAGTGAGACACCAAGGGGGGTCGAAGCTTTCTTT. The chain is built from TRBV10-1 and TRBJ1-1; D might be TRBD1 (6 bases). Germline CDR1 WNHNN, CDR2 SYGVQD (reference sequence). With 2 bases removed from V and 8 bases from J, the gap between germline ends came to 15 bases. The CDR3 extends over 14 amino acids.